Below, 27 T cell receptor beta chains from the same sample are listed, as sequenced in a study of shared clonotypes between healthy human individuals. Sequencing used immunoSEQ multiplex PCR; TCRdb keeps in-frame clones, though not all of them. In the table there are 400,000 to 600,000 clones, roughly 77% of which are singletons. Material: PBMCs. These receptor sequences come from a woman aged 40 to 50 in good health. Some clones in this sample may be carry-over from other donors' samples.

Only a few counts were recorded for this clone. The rearrangement links TRBV4-3 to TRBJ2-3, with 7 bases that match TRBD1. CDR1 is LGHNA, CDR2 YSLEER, per germline. The CDR3 length is 17 residues. The trim removed 0 bases at V and 1 base at J, leaving 7 bases unmatched. CDR3 in amino acids: CASSQDVGDSRTDTQYF. CDR3 coding DNA: TGCGCCAGCAGCCAAGATGTTGGGGACAGCCGCACAGATACGCAGTATTTT.

This clone appeared many times. V gene TRBV11-1 combines with J gene TRBJ2-1; D possibly uses TRBD1 or TRBD2 (6 bases each). The CDR3 is made up of 12 amino acids. Germline loops: CDR1 SGHAT, CDR2 FQDESV (reference sequence). Deletions cut 3 bases from V and 8 bases from J, with 8 bases between. The CDR3, as DNA: TGTGCCAGCAGCTTGGGGGGCCATGAGCAGTTCTTC. It translates to CASSLGGHEQFF.

The DNA of the CDR3 is TGTGCCAGCAGCCCCCGGGGTCACAGATATGGCTACACCTTC. Residues: CASSPRGHRYGYTF. The V gene is TRBV7-2, the J gene TRBJ1-2; no firm D call. CDR3 size: 14 residues. V lost 5 bases and J lost 5, with 15 bases in between. The germline V gene encodes CDR1 SGHTA and CDR2 FQGNSA.

CDR3 residues: CASSYLAGASYEQYF. The CDR3 DNA sequence: TGTGCCAGCAGTTATCTAGCGGGAGCCTCCTACGAGCAGTACTTC. The rearrangement uses TRBV6-5 and TRBJ2-7; 10 positions match TRBD2. CDR1 MNHEY and CDR2 SVGAGI come from the germline V gene. The CDR3 contains 15 residues. V was clipped by 3 bases and J by 0 bases; unmatched bases: 2.

J is TRBJ2-3 and V is TRBV28; D is unclear. Germline lookup yields CDR1 MDHEN and CDR2 SYDVKM. V was trimmed by 5 bases and J by 8 bases, leaving 14 bases between them. CDR3 length: 13 amino acids. CDR3 region: CASSPRTVRTQYF. For the CDR3, the DNA is TGTGCCAGCAGTCCCCGGACCGTCCGTACGCAGTATTTT.

The CDR3 region is CASSYEAGTAGGDTIYF. The CDR3 region has the DNA TGCGCCAGCAGCTATGAAGCTGGGACCGCAGGTGGGGACACCATATATTTT. This chain connects TRBV5-1 to TRBJ1-3; tentatively, D is TRBD1 (5 bases). V was clipped by 3 bases and J by 8 bases, with 24 bases between them. This CDR3 region has 17 residues. Looked up from germline, CDR1 is SGHRS and CDR2 is YFSETQ.

Relative to its sample, this clone is medium-sized. CDR3 DNA sequence: TGTGCCAGCAGCCCCCATGGGGACGAGCAGTACTTC. Translated, it gives CASSPHGDEQYF. V usage is TRBV7-8 and J usage is TRBJ2-7; D gene unclear. V lost 5 bases, J lost 5 bases, and 10 bases lay in between. Per germline, CDR1 SGHVS and CDR2 FQNEAQ. The length of the CDR3 is 12 residues.

V is TRBV5-6 and J is TRBJ1-4, with unresolved D. Germline CDR1 reads SGHDT; CDR2 reads YYEEEE. The CDR3 is 13 residues long. Trimming shortened V by 4 bases and J by 0 bases, and 4 bases separated the two germline ends. CDR3 sequence reads: CASSRTTNEKLFF. The CDR3 nucleotides read TGTGCCAGCAGCAGGACAACTAATGAAAAACTGTTTTTT.

The chain combines TRBV5-1 with TRBJ2-3; D remains ambiguous. V was pared by 0 bases and J by 1 base, with 9 bases between. The CDR3 totals 15 residues. Per germline, CDR1 SGHRS and CDR2 YFSETQ. This CDR3 reads CASSLDPPGTDTQYF. CDR3 coding DNA: TGCGCCAGCAGCTTGGACCCACCCGGCACAGATACGCAGTATTTT.

The chain employs TRBV7-3 and TRBJ2-7; 10 nucleotides align to TRBD1. The CDR3 spans 15 residues. Losses at the gene ends were 5 bases for V and 6 bases for J; bases not matched to a gene: 10. CDR1 is SGHTA and CDR2 is FQGTGA in the germline V gene. The CDR3 protein is CASSPHGGQGIEQYF. CDR3 bases: TGTGCCAGCAGCCCACATGGGGGACAGGGGATCGAGCAGTACTTC.

This sequence joins TRBV27 and TRBJ1-1; the D is unclear. The germline gives CDR1 MNHEY, CDR2 SMNVEV (reference sequence). The CDR3 sequence is 14 residues long. Trimming took 2 bases from V and 0 from J, leaving 7 bases between them. The CDR3 DNA sequence: TGTGCCAGCAGTTTAATGGCAATGAACACTGAAGCTTTCTTT. It encodes CASSLMAMNTEAFF.

V and J are TRBV7-9 and TRBJ2-1; no firm D call. This CDR3 region has 13 residues. V was trimmed by 2 bases and J by 7 bases, leaving 9 bases between them. The germline gives CDR1 SEHNR, CDR2 FQNEAQ (reference sequence). The CDR3, as DNA: TGTGCCAGCAGCTTAACTGACCAGAATGAGCAGTTCTTC. It is translated as CASSLTDQNEQFF.

CDR3 region: CASSETAGESYTQYF. CDR3 nucleotide sequence: TGTGCCAGCAGTGAAACGGCGGGAGAATCGTATACGCAGTATTTT. The V call is TRBV6-4, the J call TRBJ2-3, with 7 positions matching TRBD2. The germline V gene has CDR1 MRHNA and CDR2 SNTAGT. V lost 3 bases and J lost 7; bases outside the gene matches: 10. This CDR3 is built from 15 residues.

The CDR3 sequence is CASSAGSKETQYF. Written as DNA, the CDR3 is TGTGCCAGCAGCGCCGGGTCCAAAGAGACCCAGTACTTC. This chain uses TRBV2 with TRBJ2-5; no reliable D call. This CDR3 is built from 13 residues. The V and J ends lost 6 bases and 3 bases respectively, with 11 bases between them. Germline CDR1 SNHLY, CDR2 FYNNEI.

V and J are TRBV5-1 and TRBJ1-1; D might be TRBD1 (5 bases). The CDR3 extends over 15 amino acids. The V gene lost 0 bases and the J gene lost 4 bases, with 13 bases spanning the gap. Germline-derived CDR1 and CDR2 are SGHRS and YFSETQ. The CDR3 loop is CASSLDIQRGTEAFF. In DNA, the CDR3 is TGCGCCAGCAGCTTGGATATACAAAGGGGCACTGAAGCTTTCTTT.

V gene TRBV6-6 combines with J gene TRBJ2-1, with TRBD1 matching over 9 bases. The CDR3 contains 16 residues. Trimming at V came to 0 bases and at J to 5 bases, leaving 5 bases not matched to a gene. Germline-derived CDR1 and CDR2 are MNHNY and SVGAGI (reference sequence). CDR3 nucleotides: TGTGCCAGCAGTTACTCTCCCGGGACAGGGAACAATGAGCAGTTCTTC. Translation gives CASSYSPGTGNNEQFF.

The chain has TRBV28 and TRBJ2-7; D not certain. Germline V gives CDR1 MDHEN, CDR2 SYDVKM. V gave up 2 bases and J gave up 7 bases, with 12 bases separating them. There are 13 residues in the CDR3. The CDR3 spells CASSLGPTREQYF. CDR3 nucleotide sequence: TGTGCCAGCAGTTTAGGACCCACGAGGGAGCAGTACTTC.

This clone appeared a single time. The chain carries TRBV7-9 and TRBJ1-4; D is unresolved. Germline V gene sequence: CDR1 SEHNR, CDR2 FQNEAQ (reference sequence). V was pared by 8 bases and J by 7 bases, with 11 bases between. This CDR3 contains 12 residues. Here the CDR3 reads CASATSGEKLFF. The CDR3 DNA reads TGTGCCAGCGCCACCTCGGGTGAAAAACTGTTTTTT.

V is TRBV5-4 and J is TRBJ2-7; 11 positions agree with TRBD1. CDR1 and CDR2 (germline): SGHNT, YYREEE (reference sequence). There are 16 residues in the CDR3. V was clipped by 2 bases and J by 3 bases; unmatched bases: 7. The CDR3 sequence is CASSLAGTGGDYEQYF. The CDR3 region has the DNA TGTGCCAGCAGCTTAGCCGGGACAGGGGGAGACTACGAGCAGTACTTC.

V and J are TRBV5-1 and TRBJ2-1; D is ambiguous. V lost 1 base, J lost 3 bases, and 14 bases lay in between. Germline V gene sequence: CDR1 SGHRS, CDR2 YFSETQ. The CDR3 is 16 amino acids. The CDR3 loop is CASSLYETLGYNEQFF. CDR3 nucleotides: TGCGCCAGCAGCTTGTACGAGACCCTGGGCTACAATGAGCAGTTCTTC.

The chain joins TRBV2 to TRBJ2-5, with a weak D call TRBD1 (5 bases). Germline assignment: CDR1 SNHLY and CDR2 FYNNEI. V dropped 1 base and J dropped 4 bases, with 10 bases sitting between them. This CDR3 is 14 amino acids long. CDR3: CASSEGGQGETQYF. In nucleotides, the CDR3 is TGTGCCAGCAGTGAAGGAGGTCAGGGAGAGACCCAGTACTTC.

The chain uses TRBV27 and TRBJ2-7, with 8 bases fitting TRBD1. The germline V gene has CDR1 MNHEY and CDR2 SMNVEV (reference sequence). J gave up 0 bases and V 5 bases, and 6 bases lay outside the gene matches. The CDR3 extends over 15 amino acids. CDR3 nucleotides: TGTGCCAGCAGTCTTTCCGGGACAGGCTCCTACGAGCAGTACTTC. Protein sequence: CASSLSGTGSYEQYF.

This sequence joins TRBV10-3 and TRBJ2-2, with D uncertain. Germline-derived CDR1 and CDR2 are ENHRY and SYGVKD. The V end lost 6 bases, the J end lost 0 bases, and 8 bases lay between the germline ends. The CDR3 is made up of 14 amino acids. The CDR3 loop is CAIRQEPNTGELFF. CDR3 nucleotides: TGTGCCATCAGGCAGGAACCGAACACCGGGGAGCTGTTTTTT.

In the case of this clone: Different DNA sequences within this sample yield the same CDR3. This chain uses TRBV5-1 with TRBJ2-2; 7 nucleotides line up with TRBD2. Germline trimming cut 3 bases from V and 0 bases from J; bases unmatched to any gene: 5. CDR3 length equals 16 residues. CDR1 is SGHRS and CDR2 is YFSETQ in the germline V gene. The CDR3 DNA reads as TGCGCCAGCAGCTCGTCCGGGACTACGAACACCGGGGAGCTGTTTTTT. This codes for CASSSSGTTNTGELFF. Using reference TRBV5-1 and TRBJ2-2 for the parts outside the CDR3, the full variable domain is KAGVTQTPRYLIKTRGQQVTLSCSPISGHRSVSWYQQTPGQGLQFLFEYFSETQRNKGNFPGRFSGRQFSNSRSEMNVSTLELGDSALYLCASSSSGTTNTGELFFGEGSRLTVL.

This clone has only one observation. This rearrangement joins TRBV28 to TRBJ2-7, with 10 nucleotides matching TRBD2. The CDR3 covers 15 residues. CDR1 is MDHEN and CDR2 is SYDVKM in the germline V gene. Unmatched junction bases numbered 9, after V lost 5 bases and J lost 5 bases. The CDR3 loop is CASSPLLAGTNEQYF. The CDR3 coding sequence is TGTGCCAGCAGTCCCCTACTAGCGGGAACGAACGAGCAGTACTTC.

The chain employs TRBV30 and TRBJ1-2; no definite D call. Per the germline V gene, CDR1 is GTSNPN and CDR2 is SVGIG (reference sequence). Deletions cut 3 bases from V and 7 bases from J, with 12 bases between. This CDR3 has 12 amino acids. The CDR3 is CAWSASVGGYTF. CDR3 nucleotides: TGTGCCTGGAGCGCATCGGTCGGTGGCTACACCTTC.

This clone was seen more than once but under ten times. CDR3 DNA: TGTGCCAGCAAGGGACTAGCGGGTGAGCAGTTCTTC. Translation: CASKGLAGEQFF. V is TRBV5-4 and J is TRBJ2-1; TRBD2 matches 12 bases. CDR1 SGHNT and CDR2 YYREEE come from the germline V gene (reference sequence). This CDR3 is built from 12 residues. V lost 6 bases to trimming and J lost 9 bases; unmatched junction nucleotides: 1.